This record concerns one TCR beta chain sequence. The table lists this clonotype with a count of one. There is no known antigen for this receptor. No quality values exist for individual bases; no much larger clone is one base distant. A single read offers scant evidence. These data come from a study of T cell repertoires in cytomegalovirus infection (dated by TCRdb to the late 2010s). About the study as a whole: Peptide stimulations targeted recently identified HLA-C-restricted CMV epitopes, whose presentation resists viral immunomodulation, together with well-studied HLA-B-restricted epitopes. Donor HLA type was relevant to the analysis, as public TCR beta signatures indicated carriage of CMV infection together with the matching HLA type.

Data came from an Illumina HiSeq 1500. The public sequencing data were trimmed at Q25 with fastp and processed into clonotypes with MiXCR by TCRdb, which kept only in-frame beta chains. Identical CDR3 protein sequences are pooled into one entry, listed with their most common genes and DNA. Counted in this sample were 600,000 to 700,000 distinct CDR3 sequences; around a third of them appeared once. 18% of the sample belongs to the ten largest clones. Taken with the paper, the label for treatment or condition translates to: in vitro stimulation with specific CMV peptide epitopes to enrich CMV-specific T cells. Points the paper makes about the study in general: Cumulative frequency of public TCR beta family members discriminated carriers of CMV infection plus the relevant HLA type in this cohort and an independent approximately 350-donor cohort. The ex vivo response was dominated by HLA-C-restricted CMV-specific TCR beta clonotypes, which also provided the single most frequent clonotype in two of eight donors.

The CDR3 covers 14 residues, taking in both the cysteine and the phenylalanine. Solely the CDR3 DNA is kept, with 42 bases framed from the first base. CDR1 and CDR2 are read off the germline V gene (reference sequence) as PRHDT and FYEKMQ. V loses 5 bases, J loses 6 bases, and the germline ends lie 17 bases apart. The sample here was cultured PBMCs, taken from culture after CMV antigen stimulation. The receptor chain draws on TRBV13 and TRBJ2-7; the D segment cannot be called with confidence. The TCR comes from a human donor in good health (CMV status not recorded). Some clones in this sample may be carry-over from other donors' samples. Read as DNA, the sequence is TGTGCCAGCAGCCCTGGGCCCGTTTTCTTCGAGCAGTACTTC. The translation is CASSPGPVFFEQYF.